These 14 T cell receptor beta chains came from one sample sequenced in a study of response to subunit inactivated influenza vaccine (dated by TCRdb to the late 2010s). Preparation of the library involved RT-PCR. Sequencing was carried out with an Illumina HiSeq 2500. The raw public reads went through TCRdb reprocessing: fastp at Q25, MiXCR clone calling, in-frame beta chains kept. Entries that share a CDR3 protein sequence are merged under the most common genes and DNA. The sample table lists a few hundred thousand distinct CDR3 sequences, roughly 12% of them with a count of one. 9.5% to 12% of the sample comes from the top ten. A further study also used this sample, focusing on T cells expressing NK-cell markers. From the second report: TCR beta cDNA libraries were made by 5'RACE template switching that added a universal primer site and unique molecular identifiers.

The material sequenced was PBMCs from blood, taken on the day of vaccination. All receptors come from a man aged 45-65 years who received an inactivated influenza vaccine. Donor details come from another sample of the same person, matched by shared clones.

The chain has TRBV29-1 and TRBJ2-5, with D perhaps TRBD1 (5 bases). Germline values: CDR1 SQVTM, CDR2 ANQGSEA. Trimming pared 5 bases from V and 7 bases from J, leaving 14 bases between. CDR3 length equals 12 residues. The CDR3 DNA reads TGCAGCGTTTGCCCAGGGTCCGGGACCCAGTACTTC. Translating it yields CSVCPGSGTQYF.

This clonotype was found a few times. V is TRBV5-1 and J is TRBJ2-5; weak D call: TRBD2 (5 bases). This CDR3 is built from 15 residues. Between the trimmed V and J ends, which lost 2 bases and 4 bases, there was a span of 15 bases. Per germline, CDR1 SGHRS and CDR2 YFSETQ. This CDR3 reads CASSLRGFSGETQYF. The CDR3 nucleotides are TGCGCCAGCAGCTTAAGAGGGTTTTCGGGAGAGACCCAGTACTTC.

The genes are TRBV20-1 and TRBJ2-7; D is undetermined. This CDR3 is 11 amino acids long. The V end was cut by 6 bases, the J end by 5 bases, with 11 bases between. The V gene's germline CDR1 is DFQATT and CDR2 SNEGSKA (reference sequence). The CDR3: CSAHLVNEQYF. CDR3 DNA: TGCAGTGCGCACCTAGTGAACGAGCAGTACTTC.

This sequence joins TRBV13 and TRBJ2-3; 7 bases match TRBD2. This CDR3 is built from 15 residues. V lost 5 bases, J lost 5 bases, and 10 bases stayed unmatched. Germline V gene data show CDR1 as PRHDT and CDR2 as FYEKMQ (reference sequence). This chain's CDR3 is CASSNMAGAIDTQYF. For the CDR3, the DNA is TGTGCCAGCAGCAATATGGCGGGAGCAATAGATACGCAGTATTTT.

V usage is TRBV7-9 and J usage is TRBJ2-3, with 7 bases matching TRBD2. Per germline, CDR1 SEHNR and CDR2 FQNEAQ (reference sequence). The V and J ends lost 5 bases and 4 bases, in that order; junction bases with no gene match: 9. This CDR3 comprises 15 residues. The CDR3 region has the DNA TGTGCCAGCAGCCTCGGGGGGACCGGGGCAGATACGCAGTATTTT. Its translation is CASSLGGTGADTQYF.

This clonotype was counted only a few times. The V and J genes are TRBV5-1 and TRBJ2-7; 8 bases fit TRBD2. The V segment lost 4 bases and the J segment 5 bases; nucleotides outside the gene matches: 8. The germline CDR1 and CDR2 sequences are SGHRS and YFSETQ. The CDR3 totals 14 residues. The CDR3 reads CASSRTGGPDEQYF. DNA for the CDR3: TGCGCCAGCAGCCGTACGGGAGGGCCCGACGAGCAGTACTTC. Full variable domain (missing parts from reference TRBV5-1 and TRBJ2-7): KAGVTQTPRYLIKTRGQQVTLSCSPISGHRSVSWYQQTPGQGLQFLFEYFSETQRNKGNFPGRFSGRQFSNSRSEMNVSTLELGDSALYLCASSRTGGPDEQYFGPGTRLTVT.

The rearrangement joins TRBV28 to TRBJ2-1; 10 positions agree with TRBD2. Germline CDR1 MDHEN, CDR2 SYDVKM. The CDR3 covers 16 residues. The V gene end was trimmed by 2 bases and the J gene end by 9 bases; junction bases not matched to a gene: 10. DNA for the CDR3: TGTGCCAGCAGTTTAACGCCGGCTAGCGGGAGAGGTGAGCAGTTCTTC. Protein: CASSLTPASGRGEQFF. Looking up the rest from reference TRBV28 and TRBJ2-1 gives the full variable domain: DVKVTQSSRYLVKRTGEKVFLECVQDMDHENMFWYRQDPGLGLRLIYFSYDVKMKEKGDIPEGYSVSREKKERFSLILESASTNQTSMYLCASSLTPASGRGEQFFGPGTRLTVL.

The CDR3: CATEDSSSGELFF. CDR3 DNA sequence: TGTGCCACGGAAGACTCGTCGTCCGGGGAGCTGTTTTTT. The chain combines TRBV2 with TRBJ2-2; no definite D call. Germline CDR1 SNHLY, CDR2 FYNNEI. V was clipped by 10 bases and J by 6 bases, with 15 bases between them. The CDR3 totals 13 residues.

The rearrangement links TRBV20-1 to TRBJ2-7; TRBD2 matches at 10 bases. V was clipped by 5 bases and J by 7 bases; unmatched bases: 14. CDR3 length: 15 residues. CDR1 is DFQATT and CDR2 is SNEGSKA in the germline V gene (reference sequence). The CDR3 protein is CSAPYGLAATIEQYF. CDR3 in DNA: TGCAGTGCTCCTTACGGACTAGCGGCAACTATTGAGCAGTACTTC.

This clonotype has more than one count but fewer than ten. The chain uses TRBV7-9 and TRBJ2-7; 8 nucleotides agree with TRBD2. J lost 5 bases, V lost 3 bases, and 6 bases had no gene match. Germline loops: CDR1 SEHNR, CDR2 FQNEAQ (reference sequence). The CDR3 runs 14 residues. The DNA of the CDR3 is TGTGCCAGCAGCTTGGGCGGGGGGCCCCACGAGCAGTACTTC. Encoded protein: CASSLGGGPHEQYF.

J is TRBJ1-4 and V is TRBV6-5, with D maybe TRBD1 (6 bases). Germline-derived CDR1 and CDR2 are MNHEY and SVGAGI. Trimming left V 0 bases short and J 6 bases short, with 11 bases between. This CDR3 contains 15 residues. This chain's CDR3 is CASSYSTGRDEKLFF. The CDR3 nucleotides read TGTGCCAGCAGTTACTCCACAGGGCGGGATGAAAAACTGTTTTTT.

This rearrangement joins TRBV18 to TRBJ1-1; no definite D call. The CDR3 length is 13 residues. CDR1 is KGHSH and CDR2 is LQKENI in the germline V gene. V lost 2 bases and J lost 3, with 7 bases in between. The CDR3 region is CASSPKSDTEAFF. CDR3 nucleotide sequence: TGTGCCAGCTCACCAAAGTCTGACACTGAAGCTTTCTTT.

This clonotype came up many times. The rearrangement joins TRBV29-1 to TRBJ2-1, with 9 bases lining up with TRBD1. V was pared by 6 bases and J by 6 bases, with 3 bases of the junction left unmatched. The CDR3 loop spans 12 amino acids. CDR1 is SQVTM, CDR2 ANQGSEA, per germline. The CDR3 DNA is TGCAGCGTAGAACAGGGGGCCAATGAGCAGTTCTTC. This translates into CSVEQGANEQFF.

This clonotype occurred a few times. This chain links TRBV10-2 with TRBJ1-2; maybe TRBD1 (5 bases). Looked up from germline, CDR1 is WSHSY and CDR2 is SAAADI. This CDR3 spans 15 amino acids. The V and J ends lost 5 bases and 4 bases respectively, with 17 bases between them. The CDR3 bases are TGCGCCAGCAGTACCGCAGGGAGGGAGGGCTATGGCTACACCTTC. Its translation is CASSTAGREGYGYTF.